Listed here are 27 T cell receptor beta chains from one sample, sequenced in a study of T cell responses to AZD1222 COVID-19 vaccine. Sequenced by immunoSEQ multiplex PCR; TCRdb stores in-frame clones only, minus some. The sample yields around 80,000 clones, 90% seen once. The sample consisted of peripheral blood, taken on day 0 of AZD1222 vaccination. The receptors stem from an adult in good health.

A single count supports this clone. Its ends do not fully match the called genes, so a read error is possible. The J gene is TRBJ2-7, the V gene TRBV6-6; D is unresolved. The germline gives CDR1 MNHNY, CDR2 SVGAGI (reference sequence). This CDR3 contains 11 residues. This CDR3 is CASRSTPRLEF. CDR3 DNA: TGTGCCAGCAGATCCACACCTCGGTTGGAGTTC.

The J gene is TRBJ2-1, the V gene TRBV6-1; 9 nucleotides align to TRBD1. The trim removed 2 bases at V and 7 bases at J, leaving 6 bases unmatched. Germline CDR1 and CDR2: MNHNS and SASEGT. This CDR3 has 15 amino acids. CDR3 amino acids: CASSESGTGKNEQFF. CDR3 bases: TGTGCCAGCAGTGAATCCGGGACAGGGAAGAATGAGCAGTTCTTC.

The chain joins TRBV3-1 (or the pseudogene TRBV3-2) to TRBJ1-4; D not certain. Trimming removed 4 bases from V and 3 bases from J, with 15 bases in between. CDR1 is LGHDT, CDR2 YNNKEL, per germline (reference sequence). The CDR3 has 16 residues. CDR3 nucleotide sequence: TGTGCCAGCAGCCTACAACCGGGCCTCGCTAATGAAAAACTGTTTTTT. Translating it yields CASSLQPGLANEKLFF.

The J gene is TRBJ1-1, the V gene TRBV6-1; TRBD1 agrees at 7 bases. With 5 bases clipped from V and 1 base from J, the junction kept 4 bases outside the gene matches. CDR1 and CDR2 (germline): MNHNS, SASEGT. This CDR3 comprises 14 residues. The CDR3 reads CASSSGGENTEAFF. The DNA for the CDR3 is TGTGCCAGCAGTTCAGGGGGGGAGAACACTGAAGCTTTCTTT.

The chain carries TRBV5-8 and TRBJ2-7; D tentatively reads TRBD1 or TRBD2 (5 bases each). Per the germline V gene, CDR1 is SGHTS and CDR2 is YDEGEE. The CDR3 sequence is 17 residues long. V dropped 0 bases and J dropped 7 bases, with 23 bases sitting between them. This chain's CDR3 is CASSLAGGLWTPGEQYF. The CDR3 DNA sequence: TGTGCCAGCAGCTTGGCCGGAGGTCTCTGGACACCGGGTGAGCAGTACTTC.

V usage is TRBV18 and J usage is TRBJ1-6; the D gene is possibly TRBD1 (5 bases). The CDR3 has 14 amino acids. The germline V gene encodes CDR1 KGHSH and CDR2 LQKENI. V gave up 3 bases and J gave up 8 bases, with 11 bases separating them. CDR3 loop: CASSPVGTDSPLHF. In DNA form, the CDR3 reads TGTGCCAGCTCACCCGTAGGGACCGATTCACCCCTCCACTTT.

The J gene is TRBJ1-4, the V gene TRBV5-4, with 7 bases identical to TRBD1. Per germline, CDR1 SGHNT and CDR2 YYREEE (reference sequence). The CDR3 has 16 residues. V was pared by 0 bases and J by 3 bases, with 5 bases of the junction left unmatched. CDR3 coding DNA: TGTGCCAGCAGCTTGGACAGGGGTCGTGCTAATGAAAAACTGTTTTTT. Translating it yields CASSLDRGRANEKLFF.

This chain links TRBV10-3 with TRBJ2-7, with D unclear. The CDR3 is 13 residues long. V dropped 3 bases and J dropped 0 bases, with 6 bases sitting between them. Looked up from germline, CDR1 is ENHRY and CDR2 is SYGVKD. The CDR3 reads CAISDDLSYEQYF. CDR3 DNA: TGTGCCATCAGTGACGATCTCTCCTACGAGCAGTACTTC.

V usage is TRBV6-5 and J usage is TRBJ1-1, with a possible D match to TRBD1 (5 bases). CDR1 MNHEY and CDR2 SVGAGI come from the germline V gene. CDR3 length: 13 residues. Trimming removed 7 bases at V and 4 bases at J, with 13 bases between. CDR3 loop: CASTSLGVTEAFF. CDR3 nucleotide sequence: TGTGCCAGCACCTCCCTAGGGGTCACTGAAGCTTTCTTT.

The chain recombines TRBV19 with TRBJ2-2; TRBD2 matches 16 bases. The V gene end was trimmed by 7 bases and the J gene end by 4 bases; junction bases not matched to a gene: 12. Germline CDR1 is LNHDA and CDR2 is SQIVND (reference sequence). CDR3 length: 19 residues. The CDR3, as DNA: TGTGCCAGTACCACGGGACTAGCGGGGGGGTACGTGGCCACCGGGGAGCTGTTTTTT. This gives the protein CASTTGLAGGYVATGELFF.

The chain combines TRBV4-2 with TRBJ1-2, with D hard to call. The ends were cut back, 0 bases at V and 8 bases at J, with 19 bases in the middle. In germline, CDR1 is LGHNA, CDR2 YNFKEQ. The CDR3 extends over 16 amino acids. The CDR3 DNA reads TGTGCCAGCAGCCAAGAAAAGGTGGCAAAGAGTGGGGGCTACACCTTC. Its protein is CASSQEKVAKSGGYTF.

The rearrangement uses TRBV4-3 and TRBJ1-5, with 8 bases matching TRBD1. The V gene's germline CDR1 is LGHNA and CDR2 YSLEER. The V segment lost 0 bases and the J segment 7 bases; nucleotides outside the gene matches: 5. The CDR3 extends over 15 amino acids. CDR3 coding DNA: TGCGCCAGCAGCCAAGAGAGGACAGGGTACCAGCCCCAGCATTTT. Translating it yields CASSQERTGYQPQHF.

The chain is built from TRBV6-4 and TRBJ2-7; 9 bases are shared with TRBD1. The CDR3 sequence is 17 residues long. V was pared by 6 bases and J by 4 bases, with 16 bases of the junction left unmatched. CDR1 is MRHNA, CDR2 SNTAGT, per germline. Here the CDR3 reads CASRAYSDRGITYEQYF. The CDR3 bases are TGTGCCAGCAGGGCCTACTCGGACAGGGGAATAACGTACGAGCAGTACTTC.

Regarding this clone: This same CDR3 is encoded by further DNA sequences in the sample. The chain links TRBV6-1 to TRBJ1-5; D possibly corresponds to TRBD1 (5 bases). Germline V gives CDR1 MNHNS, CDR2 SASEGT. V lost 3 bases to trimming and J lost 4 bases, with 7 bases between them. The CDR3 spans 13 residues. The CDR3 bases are TGTGCCAGCAGTGAGGGGGGTAATCAGCCCCAGCATTTT. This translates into CASSEGGNQPQHF.

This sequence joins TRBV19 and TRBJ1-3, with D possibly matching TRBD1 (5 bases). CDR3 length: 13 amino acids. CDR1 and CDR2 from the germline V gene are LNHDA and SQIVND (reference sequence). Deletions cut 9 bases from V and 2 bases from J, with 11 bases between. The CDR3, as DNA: TGTGCCAGCCGCAGGGTGGCTGGAAACACCATATATTTT. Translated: CASRRVAGNTIYF.

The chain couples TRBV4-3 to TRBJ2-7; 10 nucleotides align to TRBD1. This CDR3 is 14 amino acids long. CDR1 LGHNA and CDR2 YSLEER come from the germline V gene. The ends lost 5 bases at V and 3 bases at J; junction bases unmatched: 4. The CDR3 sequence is CASSYGQGVYEQYF. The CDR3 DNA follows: TGCGCCAGCAGCTATGGACAGGGGGTCTACGAGCAGTACTTC.

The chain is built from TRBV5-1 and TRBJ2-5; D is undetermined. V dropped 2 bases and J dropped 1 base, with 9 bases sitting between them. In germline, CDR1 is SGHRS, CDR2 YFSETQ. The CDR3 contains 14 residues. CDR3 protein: CASSFGRTQETQYF. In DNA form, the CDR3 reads TGCGCCAGCAGCTTCGGCAGGACCCAAGAGACCCAGTACTTC.

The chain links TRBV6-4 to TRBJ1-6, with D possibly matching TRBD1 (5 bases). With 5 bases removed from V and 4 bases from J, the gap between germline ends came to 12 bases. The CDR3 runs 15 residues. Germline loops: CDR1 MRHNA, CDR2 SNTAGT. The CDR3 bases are TGTGCCAGCAGTAGGGGATCAGGGTATAATTCACCCCTCCACTTT. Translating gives CASSRGSGYNSPLHF.

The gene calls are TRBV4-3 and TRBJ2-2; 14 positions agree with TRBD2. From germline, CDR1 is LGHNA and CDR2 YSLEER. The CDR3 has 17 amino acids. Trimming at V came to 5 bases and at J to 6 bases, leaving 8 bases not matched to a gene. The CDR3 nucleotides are TGCGCCAGCAGCTTGGGACTAGCGGGGGAATCCCCCGGGGAGCTGTTTTTT. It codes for CASSLGLAGESPGELFF.

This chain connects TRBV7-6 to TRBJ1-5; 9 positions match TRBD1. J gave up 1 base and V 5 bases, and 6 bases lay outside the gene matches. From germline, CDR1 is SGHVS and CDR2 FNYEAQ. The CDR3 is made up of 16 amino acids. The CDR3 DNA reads TGTGCCAGCAGCCTTGGGACAGGGATGAGCAATCAGCCCCAGCATTTT. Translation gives CASSLGTGMSNQPQHF.

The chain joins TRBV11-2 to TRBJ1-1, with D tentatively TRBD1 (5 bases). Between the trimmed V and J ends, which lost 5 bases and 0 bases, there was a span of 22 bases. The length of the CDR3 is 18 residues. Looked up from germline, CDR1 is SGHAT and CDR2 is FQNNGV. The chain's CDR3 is CASSRLGSGNWMNTEAFF. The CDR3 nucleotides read TGTGCCAGCAGCCGCCTGGGGTCAGGGAATTGGATGAACACTGAAGCTTTCTTT.

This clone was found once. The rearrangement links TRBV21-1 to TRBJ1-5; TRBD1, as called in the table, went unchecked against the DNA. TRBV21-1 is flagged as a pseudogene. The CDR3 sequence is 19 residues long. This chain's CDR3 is CASSKIKFGQIYSNQPQHF. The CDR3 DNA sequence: TGTGCCAGCAGCAAGATCAAGTTCGGACAGATTTATAGCAATCAGCCCCAGCATTTT.

This CDR3 is CASSPLGPPESYGYTF. The DNA of the CDR3 is TGTGCCAGCTCACCTTTGGGCCCTCCCGAAAGTTATGGCTACACCTTC. V is TRBV18 and J is TRBJ1-2, with D uncertain. Germline V CDR1 and CDR2: KGHSH, LQKENI. V lost 3 bases, J lost 5 bases, and 19 bases lay in between. There are 16 residues in the CDR3. Filled out from reference TRBV18 and TRBJ1-2, the complete variable domain reads NAGVMQNPRHLVRRRGQEARLRCSPMKGHSHVYWYRQLPEEGLKFMVYLQKENIIDESGMPKERFSAEFPKEGPSILRIQQVVRGDSAAYFCASSPLGPPESYGYTFGSGTRLTVV.

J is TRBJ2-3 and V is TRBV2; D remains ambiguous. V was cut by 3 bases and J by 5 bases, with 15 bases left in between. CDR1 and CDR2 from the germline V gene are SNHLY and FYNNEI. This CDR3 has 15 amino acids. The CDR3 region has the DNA TGTGCCAGCAGTGATATCGGCGTCTCCCGAGATACGCAGTATTTT. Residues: CASSDIGVSRDTQYF. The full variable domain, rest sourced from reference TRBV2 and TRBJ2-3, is EPEVTQTPSHQVTQMGQEVILRCVPISNHLYFYWYRQILGQKVEFLVSFYNNEISEKSEIFDDQFSVERPDGSNFTLKIRSTKLEDSAMYFCASSDIGVSRDTQYFGPGTRLTVL.

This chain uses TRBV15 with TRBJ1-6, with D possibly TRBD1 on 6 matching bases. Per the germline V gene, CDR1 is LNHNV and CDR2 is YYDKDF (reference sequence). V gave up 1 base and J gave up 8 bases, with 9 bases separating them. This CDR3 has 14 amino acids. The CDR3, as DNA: TGTGCCACCAGCAGAGGCAGGGGAGATTCACCCCTCCACTTT. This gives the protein CATSRGRGDSPLHF.

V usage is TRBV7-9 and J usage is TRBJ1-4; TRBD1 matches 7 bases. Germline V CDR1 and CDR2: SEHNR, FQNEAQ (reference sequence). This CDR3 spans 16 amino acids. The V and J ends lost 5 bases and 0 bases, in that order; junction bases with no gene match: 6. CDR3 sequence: CASSGQDTATNEKLFF. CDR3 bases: TGTGCCAGCAGCGGACAGGACACTGCAACTAATGAAAAACTGTTTTTT.

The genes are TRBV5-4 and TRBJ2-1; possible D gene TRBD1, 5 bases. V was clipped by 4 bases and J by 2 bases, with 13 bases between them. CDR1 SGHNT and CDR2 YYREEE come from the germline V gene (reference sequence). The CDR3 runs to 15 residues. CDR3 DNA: TGTGCCAGCAGCCCACCAAGGGGTACCTACAATGAGCAGTTCTTC. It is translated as CASSPPRGTYNEQFF. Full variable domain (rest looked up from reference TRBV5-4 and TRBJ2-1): ETGVTQSPTHLIKTRGQQVTLRCSSQSGHNTVSWYQQALGQGPQFIFQYYREEENGRGNFPPRFSGLQFPNYSSELNVNALELDDSALYLCASSPPRGTYNEQFFGPGTRLTVL.